This TCR beta chain was identified during a study of cytomegalovirus exposure and HLA in healthy donors. Whole-study context: The roughly 120 validation repertoires, a later analysis reported, used the same platform as the approximately 700 first-cohort repertoires.

Produced via immunoSEQ multiplex PCR; TCRdb's table is partial and in-frame only. Of roughly 80,000 clones listed, 90% to 95% are singletons. Concerning this clone: Its antigen is undetermined.

The CDR3 is 12 residues long. Trimming stripped 2 bases from V and 3 bases from J, with 6 bases between. CDR1 is SQVTM, CDR2 ANQGSEA, per germline. Study-wide results and limits: Reports showed the classifier diagnosing cytomegalovirus status with high specificity and sensitivity. The tendency of first-cohort TCR clusters to co-occur in the roughly 130 validation repertoires emerged from a later analysis.

This chain joins TRBV29-1 and TRBJ2-3; D is uncertain. This sequence originates from a woman under 30 in good health and CMV-seronegative. The sample taken for sequencing was PBMCs. The CDR3 DNA follows: TGCAGCGTTGAAATGTCGACAGATACGCAGTATTTT. This codes for CSVEMSTDTQYF.